The table lists the clone carrying this T cell receptor (beta chain) with a count of one. Its specificity is unknown. These data are taken from a study of shared clonotypes between healthy human individuals. Study conclusions and caveats: Sequencing depth was a factor that was expected to affect clonotype sharing among donors.

Samples underwent the assay at deep level. Sequenced by immunoSEQ multiplex PCR; TCRdb stores in-frame clones only, minus some. This table holds about 670,000 clones, about 78% found once. The CDR3 totals 13 residues. With 4 bases removed from V and 5 bases from J, the gap between germline ends came to 9 bases. CDR1 SNHLY and CDR2 FYNNEI come from the germline V gene. Sequenced material: memory CD4+ T cells sorted from blood. Described subset: CD45RA-negative fraction. This chain joins TRBV2 and TRBJ2-4; no clear D gene. The receptor was isolated from a woman aged 25 to 45 in good health. The CDR3 region is CASSGSPENIQYF. In DNA form, the CDR3 reads TGTGCCAGCAGTGGGTCGCCAGAAAACATTCAGTACTTC.